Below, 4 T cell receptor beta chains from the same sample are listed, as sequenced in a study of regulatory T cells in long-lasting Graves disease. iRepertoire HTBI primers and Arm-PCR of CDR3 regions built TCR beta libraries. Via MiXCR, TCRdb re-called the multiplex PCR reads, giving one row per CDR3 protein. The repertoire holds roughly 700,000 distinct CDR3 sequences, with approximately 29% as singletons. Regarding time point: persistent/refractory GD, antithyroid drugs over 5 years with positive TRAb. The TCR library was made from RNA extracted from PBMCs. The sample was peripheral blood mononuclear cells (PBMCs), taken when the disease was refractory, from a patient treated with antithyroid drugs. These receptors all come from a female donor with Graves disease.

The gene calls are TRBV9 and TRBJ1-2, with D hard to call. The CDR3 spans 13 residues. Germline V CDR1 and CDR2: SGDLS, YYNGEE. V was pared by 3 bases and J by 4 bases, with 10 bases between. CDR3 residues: CASSGTETYGYTF. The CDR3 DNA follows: TGTGCCAGCAGCGGAACAGAGACCTATGGCTACACCTTC.

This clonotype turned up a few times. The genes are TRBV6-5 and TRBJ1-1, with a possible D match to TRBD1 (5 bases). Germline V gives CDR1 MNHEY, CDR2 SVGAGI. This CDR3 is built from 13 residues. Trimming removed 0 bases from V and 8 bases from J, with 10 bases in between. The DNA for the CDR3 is TGTGCCAGCAGTTACTCCGGGACGCTAGAAGCTTTCTTT. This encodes CASSYSGTLEAFF.

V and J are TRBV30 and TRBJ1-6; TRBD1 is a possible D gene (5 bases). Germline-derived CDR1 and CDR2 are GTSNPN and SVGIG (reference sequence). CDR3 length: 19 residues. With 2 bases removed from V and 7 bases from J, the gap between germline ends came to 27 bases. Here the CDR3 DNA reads TGTGCCTGGAGTACTTGGGTCCCGGGACCTCGAAGTGGCAATTCACCCCTCCACTTT. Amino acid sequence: CAWSTWVPGPRSGNSPLHF.

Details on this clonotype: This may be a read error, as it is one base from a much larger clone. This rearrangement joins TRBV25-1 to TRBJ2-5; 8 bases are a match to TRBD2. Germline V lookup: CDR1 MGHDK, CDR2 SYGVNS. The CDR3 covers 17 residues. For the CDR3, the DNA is TGTGCCGGCAGTGGGGGCCAGCGGGAGAGGGAGGCGGAGACCCAGTACTTC. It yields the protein CAGSGGQREREAETQYF.